This T cell receptor (beta chain) was found in a study of blood T cell repertoires in COVID-19. Authors' methods: It was from reference gene primer amplification that nucleated cell counts were estimated. Some clones are missing from TCRdb's copy, which holds only in-frame ones; the method was immunoSEQ multiplex PCR. The DNA gave D and trimming, while V, J and clone size come from that table. The sample consists of some 340,000 clones, around 87% of them appearing once. The CDR3 is made up of 16 amino acids. Participants were aged 18 to 89 years, lived in over 20 US areas, and enrolled virtually. Self-reported history from a screening survey and questionnaire set each donor's cohort. Two negative PCRs, clearance, or symptom resolution had been documented for recovered Cohort 3 donors.

This chain connects TRBV7-5 to TRBJ1-5; the table gives TRBD1 as D, unverified against the DNA. TRBV7-5 is a listed pseudogene. This TCR came from a woman between 25 and 40 years old who had recovered from COVID-19. Specimen: PBMCs or T cells enriched from blood (not recorded which). The CDR3 DNA reads as TGTGTCAGAAGCGGAGACAGGGTTCAGGGGTGCCAGCCCCAGCATTTT. Its protein product is CVRSGDRVQGCQPQHF.